This TCR beta chain was identified in a study of blood T cell repertoires in COVID-19. Across the whole study: Material from acute and convalescent COVID-19 was sourced from the United States, Italy and Spain. Nucleic acid was either cDNA or gDNA, and it came from T cells, B-cell-depleted T cells, or PBMCs.

This clone was picked up one time. The trim removed 5 bases at V and 4 bases at J, leaving 14 bases unmatched. Germline V gene sequence: CDR1 SEHNR, CDR2 FQNEAQ (reference sequence). CDR3 length equals 18 residues. Two negative PCRs, clearance, or symptom resolution characterized the recovered Cohort 3 donors. As handled by the study authors: Nucleated cell number was recorded as an estimate derived from reference gene primer amplification. Measured with immunoSEQ multiplex PCR; TCRdb has only the in-frame clones, and not every one. V and J calls and clone size follow that table, whereas D and trimming were derived from the DNA. The sample records around 62,000 clones, around 89% being singletons.

This TCR derives from a woman in her forties who had recovered from COVID-19. The chain recombines TRBV7-9 with TRBJ1-4; 9 nucleotides match TRBD1. Sequencing was done on a sample of PBMCs or T cells enriched from blood (not recorded which). CDR3 in DNA: TGTGCCAGCAGCCGAGCGGTTGACAGGGGGGCCCGTAATGAAAAACTGTTTTTT. It codes for CASSRAVDRGARNEKLFF. The variable domain in full, with the rest retrieved from reference TRBV7-9 and TRBJ1-4, is DTGVSQNPRHKITKRGQNVTFRCDPISEHNRLYWYRQTLGQGPEFLTYFQNEAQLEKSRLLSDRFSAERPKGSFSTLEIQRTEQGDSAMYLCASSRAVDRGARNEKLFFGSGTQLSVL.